This entry lists 23 T cell receptor beta chains sequenced from one sample in a study of T cells in Graves' hyperthyroidism and ophthalmopathy. Template material for amplifying TCR beta CDR3 regions consisted of RNA transcripts. The primer set for the first-round RT-PCR of the TCR CDR3 was HTBI. TCRdb passed the multiplex PCR reads through MiXCR, listing each CDR3 protein once. The sample lists 150,000 or so distinct CDR3 sequences; around 20% were seen once. The specimen was blood. These receptor sequences come from a woman aged 45-60 years with Graves' hyperthyroidism that later progressed to Graves' ophthalmopathy.

The sample holds many counts of this clonotype. The chain recombines TRBV12-5 with TRBJ1-1; TRBD1 is a possible D gene (5 bases). Trimming cost V 6 bases and J 0 bases, with 17 bases left between them. This CDR3 is built from 16 residues. CDR1 and CDR2 (germline): LGHNT, FRNRAP. The DNA of the CDR3 is TGTGCTAGTGGCCCCGGCGAGGGGCTCATGAACACTGAAGCTTTCTTT. Its translation is CASGPGEGLMNTEAFF.

There are many counts of this clonotype. CDR3 residues: CASSLDSDNEQFF. The CDR3 DNA is TGTGCCAGCAGTTTAGATAGCGACAATGAGCAGTTCTTC. V and J are TRBV27 and TRBJ2-1, with D possibly being TRBD2 (5 bases). V was clipped by 2 bases and J by 5 bases, with 7 bases between them. The CDR3 length is 13 residues. The germline V gene encodes CDR1 MNHEY and CDR2 SMNVEV (reference sequence).

There are many counts of this clonotype. The chain uses TRBV3-1 and TRBJ1-1; D ambiguous. This CDR3 has 13 residues. V was clipped by 4 bases and J by 4 bases, with 10 bases between them. Germline values: CDR1 LGHDT, CDR2 YNNKEL (reference sequence). CDR3 coding DNA: TGTGCCAGCAGCCCAAGAATGAGCACTGAAGCTTTCTTT. Amino acids: CASSPRMSTEAFF.

This clonotype appeared a few times. The chain links TRBV5-1 to TRBJ2-3, with no clear D. Germline lookup yields CDR1 SGHRS and CDR2 YFSETQ. The CDR3 extends over 14 amino acids. V was clipped by 0 bases and J by 4 bases, with 9 bases between them. The CDR3 region has the DNA TGCGCCAGCAGCTTGGTCCAGTTAGCAGATACGCAGTATTTT. Protein sequence: CASSLVQLADTQYF.

At least ten counts were recorded for this clonotype. The chain links TRBV18 to TRBJ1-1, with 9 bases that match TRBD1. This CDR3 contains 15 residues. The V and J ends lost 4 bases and 1 base, in that order; junction bases with no gene match: 4. Germline assignment: CDR1 KGHSH and CDR2 LQKENI. The CDR3 bases are TGTGCCAGCTCACTCGGACAGGGGACGAACACTGAAGCTTTCTTT. As protein: CASSLGQGTNTEAFF. Variable domain in full (rest from reference TRBV18 and TRBJ1-1): NAGVMQNPRHLVRRRGQEARLRCSPMKGHSHVYWYRQLPEEGLKFMVYLQKENIIDESGMPKERFSAEFPKEGPSILRIQQVVRGDSAAYFCASSLGQGTNTEAFFGQGTRLTVV.

There are many counts of this clonotype. V and J are TRBV28 and TRBJ1-1; D is possibly TRBD1 (5 bases). Trimming shortened V by 5 bases and J by 1 base, and 14 bases separated the two germline ends. This CDR3 comprises 15 residues. The germline gives CDR1 MDHEN, CDR2 SYDVKM. CDR3 in amino acids: CASSGLGLGNTEAFF. The CDR3 nucleotides read TGTGCCAGCAGTGGCTTGGGGCTCGGGAACACTGAAGCTTTCTTT.

CDR3 bases: TGCAGTGCTGCCCCTCAGACAGGAAATTCACCCCTCCACTTT. Translating it yields CSAAPQTGNSPLHF. The chain employs TRBV20-1 and TRBJ1-6, with D tentatively TRBD1 (6 bases). Germline V gene sequence: CDR1 DFQATT, CDR2 SNEGSKA (reference sequence). Deletions cut 5 bases from V and 7 bases from J, with 15 bases between. The CDR3 length is 14 residues.

This chain connects TRBV27 to TRBJ1-2; 12 bases fit TRBD1. CDR1 and CDR2 (germline): MNHEY, SMNVEV (reference sequence). Trimming removed 5 bases from V and 3 bases from J; junction bases left unmatched: 4. The CDR3 runs to 15 residues. The DNA for the CDR3 is TGTGCCAGCAGTCCCGGGACAGGGGGCCACTATGGCTACACCTTC. Translating it yields CASSPGTGGHYGYTF.

This clonotype has at least ten counts. The chain carries TRBV6-2 or TRBV6-3 and TRBJ2-1, with TRBD2 matching 10 bases. From germline, CDR1 is MNHEY and CDR2 SVGEGT. The CDR3 is 18 residues long. V gave up 4 bases and J gave up 0 bases; unmatched junction bases: 9. CDR3 nucleotide sequence: TGTGCCAGCAGTTTGAATGGACTAGCGGTGAGCTCCTACAATGAGCAGTTCTTC. This sequence encodes CASSLNGLAVSSYNEQFF.

This clonotype was found many times. J is TRBJ1-1 and V is TRBV11-2; D uncertain. Germline CDR1 is SGHAT and CDR2 is FQNNGV. The CDR3 runs 13 residues. Trimming took off 2 bases at V and 3 bases at J, with 7 bases between the two ends. CDR3 sequence reads: CASSLKLDTEAFF. The CDR3 region has the DNA TGTGCCAGCAGCTTAAAGTTGGACACTGAAGCTTTCTTT. Combining the CDR3 with reference TRBV11-2 and TRBJ1-1 gives the whole variable domain EAGVAQSPRYKIIEKRQSVAFWCNPISGHATLYWYQQILGQGPKLLIQFQNNGVVDDSQLPKDRFSAERLKGVDSTLKIQPAKLEDSAVYLCASSLKLDTEAFFGQGTRLTVV.

The V call is TRBV20-1, the J call TRBJ2-3; 7 bases agree with TRBD2. The CDR3 loop spans 16 amino acids. Germline lookup yields CDR1 DFQATT and CDR2 SNEGSKA (reference sequence). J lost 2 bases, V lost 1 base, and 9 bases had no gene match. The CDR3 spells CSARAQGLVDTDTQYF. CDR3 coding DNA: TGCAGTGCTAGAGCCCAAGGACTAGTGGACACAGATACGCAGTATTTT.

This clonotype has at least ten counts. The CDR3 loop reads CASSFSGGGYTDTQYF. CDR3 DNA sequence: TGTGCCAGCAGTTTTAGCGGGGGTGGATACACAGATACGCAGTATTTT. V gene TRBV12-3 or TRBV12-4 combines with J gene TRBJ2-3, with TRBD2 matching 9 bases. There are 16 residues in the CDR3. J was trimmed by 2 bases and V by 3 bases; bases with no gene match: 6.

This clonotype qualifies as medium-sized. This chain connects TRBV28 to TRBJ2-7; possibly TRBD1 or TRBD2 for D (5 bases each). V was shortened by 4 bases and J by 4 bases, with 23 bases between the two germline ends. This CDR3 has 17 residues. Germline V gene data show CDR1 as MDHEN and CDR2 as SYDVKM. In nucleotides, the CDR3 is TGTGCCAGCAGTTCAGGCCGGGCCCTCGAGGGGAGTTACGAGCAGTACTTC. Its translation is CASSSGRALEGSYEQYF.

This clonotype was detected a few times. The chain has TRBV19 and TRBJ1-1; D is uncertain. Germline V gene lookup returns CDR1 LNHDA and CDR2 SQIVND (reference sequence). Trimming pared 3 bases from V and 7 bases from J, leaving 9 bases between. The length of the CDR3 is 12 residues. CDR3 residues: CASSINPREAFF. The CDR3, as DNA: TGTGCCAGTAGTATTAACCCCCGTGAAGCTTTCTTT.

This clonotype was observed a few times. The chain is built from TRBV14 and TRBJ1-4; unclear D gene. The V gene lost 1 base and the J gene lost 0 bases, with 9 bases spanning the gap. This CDR3 region has 16 residues. CDR1 SGHDN and CDR2 FVKESK come from the germline V gene. The CDR3 sequence is CASSQGRKTTNEKLFF. The CDR3 coding sequence is TGTGCCAGCAGCCAAGGCAGGAAAACAACTAATGAAAAACTGTTTTTT.

This clonotype was counted at least ten times. This chain joins TRBV6-2 or TRBV6-3 and TRBJ2-5; 7 positions agree with TRBD1. Trimming removed 7 bases from V and 5 bases from J; junction bases left unmatched: 13. CDR3 length: 15 residues. Germline V gives CDR1 MNHEY, CDR2 SVGEGT. The CDR3 reads CASTPYADRWETQYF. CDR3 bases: TGTGCCAGCACACCGTATGCGGACAGGTGGGAGACCCAGTACTTC.

The gene calls are TRBV6-1 and TRBJ2-5; 7 nucleotides line up with TRBD2. Germline loops: CDR1 MNHNS, CDR2 SASEGT. After removal of 7 bases from V and 2 bases from J, the junction contained 7 bases not matched to a gene. The CDR3 consists of 14 residues. The CDR3 is CASNPWEGQETQYF. CDR3 in DNA: TGTGCCAGCAACCCTTGGGAGGGGCAAGAGACCCAGTACTTC.

V and J are TRBV6-5 and TRBJ2-1; D might be TRBD2 (9 bases). Germline lookup yields CDR1 MNHEY and CDR2 SVGAGI. V lost 3 bases, J lost 7 bases, and 28 bases lay in between. There are 19 residues in the CDR3. The CDR3: CASSYRQGPLVAGANEQFF. The CDR3 bases are TGTGCCAGCAGTTATCGACAGGGGCCGTTGGTAGCGGGAGCTAATGAGCAGTTCTTC.

This clonotype came up a few times. The chain combines TRBV15 with TRBJ2-7; D is ambiguous. CDR3 length: 15 amino acids. Germline V gene sequence: CDR1 LNHNV, CDR2 YYDKDF (reference sequence). Deletions cut 5 bases from V and 2 bases from J, with 16 bases between. The DNA for the CDR3 is TGTGCCACCAGCCCTTATGCTGGCGGAACCTACGAGCAGTACTTC. Its protein is CATSPYAGGTYEQYF.

This clonotype was seen more than once but under ten times. The chain combines TRBV10-2 with TRBJ2-2, with D possibly matching TRBD2 (5 bases). The CDR3 is made up of 13 amino acids. V was shortened by 10 bases and J by 3 bases, with 12 bases between the two germline ends. Looked up from germline, CDR1 is WSHSY and CDR2 is SAAADI. The CDR3, as DNA: TGCGCCACTTCGGGGATCTACACCGGGGAGCTGTTTTTT. This sequence encodes CATSGIYTGELFF.

This clonotype was counted a few times. The genes are TRBV28 and TRBJ1-6; the D is unclear. The V gene lost 5 bases and the J gene lost 6 bases, with 14 bases spanning the gap. The CDR3 runs to 15 residues. Germline values: CDR1 MDHEN, CDR2 SYDVKM. The CDR3 reads CASSPRTQFNSPLHF. The CDR3 DNA sequence: TGTGCCAGCAGTCCAAGGACTCAGTTTAATTCACCCCTCCACTTT.

This clonotype was detected only a few times. V and J are TRBV5-1 and TRBJ2-1, with 7 bases identical to TRBD1. The CDR3 is 14 amino acids. The germline gives CDR1 SGHRS, CDR2 YFSETQ. Germline trimming cut 5 bases from V and 1 base from J; bases unmatched to any gene: 3. CDR3 in amino acids: CASRKDRSYNEQFF. Here the CDR3 DNA reads TGCGCCAGCAGAAAGGACAGGTCCTACAATGAGCAGTTCTTC.

This clonotype was observed at least ten times. V usage is TRBV29-1 and J usage is TRBJ1-1, with D possibly being TRBD1 (5 bases). V was shortened by 6 bases and J by 1 base, with 12 bases between the two germline ends. The germline CDR1 and CDR2 sequences are SQVTM and ANQGSEA. The CDR3 spans 13 residues. CDR3 nucleotides: TGCAGCGTCGCCGGGACGGCGAACACTGAAGCTTTCTTT. This gives the protein CSVAGTANTEAFF.